A selection of T cell receptor beta chains follows, all from one sample in a study of T cell repertoires in cytomegalovirus infection. No cognate antigen is known for these TCRs. In TCRdb, the reads were re-called with MiXCR into one record per CDR3 protein. The table records some 920,000 distinct CDR3 sequences, roughly 30% of them present only once. The sample here was cultured CD8+ T cells from PBMCs, taken from culture after CMV antigen stimulation. Receptors originate from a human donor in good health (CMV status not recorded). Some clones in this sample may be carry-over from other donors' samples. CDR3s include the opening cysteine and the closing phenylalanine or tryptophan. A D gene is named only where the DNA matches it firmly. Some rows have no size entry. The others give once, few or many, or a class for an expanded clone.

>many|-|TRBV15|TRBJ1-1
CATSRGGIEAFF
TGTGCCACCAGCAGAGGGGGGATCGAAGCTTTCTTT
>-|-|TRBV12-3/TRBV12-4|TRBJ1-2
CASSPGGGGLYTF
TGTGCCAGCAGTCCTGGGGGAGGTGGGCTCTACACCTTC
>-|-|TRBV2|TRBJ1-4
CASSAVQPTNEKLFF
TGTGCCAGCAGTGCCGTACAGCCAACTAATGAAAAACTGTTTTTT
>many|TRBD2|TRBV7-6|TRBJ2-5
CASSSWTSQETQYF
TGTGCCAGCAGCAGCTGGACTAGCCAAGAGACCCAGTACTTC
>-|TRBD2|TRBV5-1|TRBJ2-5
CASSLYPMGLAGQETQYF
TGCGCCAGCAGCTTGTACCCAATGGGACTAGCGGGGCAAGAGACCCAGTACTTC
>many|-|TRBV7-9|TRBJ2-5
CASSSELDGALETQYF
TGTGCCAGCAGCTCAGAGCTTGATGGGGCCCTGGAGACCCAGTACTTC
>-|-|TRBV29-1|TRBJ1-3
CSVEGAGMDTIYF
TGCAGCGTTGAAGGGGCAGGGATGGACACCATATATTTT
>many|-|TRBV7-6|TRBJ2-2
CASSLAWATGQNGELFF
TGTGCCAGCAGCTTAGCGTGGGCAACAGGACAGAACGGGGAGCTGTTTTTT
>-|-|TRBV27|TRBJ2-3
CASSITPFRGTDTQYF
TGTGCCAGCAGTATTACTCCCTTCAGGGGCACAGATACGCAGTATTTT
>-|-|TRBV24-1|TRBJ2-1
CATSDRPGGSDSYNEQFF
TGTGCCACCAGTGATCGCCCGGGTGGGAGCGATTCTTACAATGAGCAGTTCTTC
>few|-|TRBV4-1|TRBJ1-1
CASSQEGLTTEAFF
TGCGCCAGCAGCCAAGAGGGTCTGACCACTGAAGCTTTCTTT
>few|-|TRBV2|TRBJ2-7
CASSELGSYEQYF
TGTGCCAGCAGTGAATTGGGTTCCTACGAGCAGTACTTC
>-|TRBD1|TRBV6-6|TRBJ1-1
CASSYTPPGQGDTEAFF
TGTGCCAGCAGTTACACCCCCCCGGGACAGGGGGATACTGAAGCTTTCTTT
>-|-|TRBV29-1|TRBJ1-2
CSVDVLGGDGYTF
TGCAGCGTTGATGTGTTGGGTGGGGATGGCTACACCTTC
>many|-|TRBV12-3/TRBV12-4|TRBJ2-3
CASSLWTDTQYF
TGTGCCAGCAGTTTATGGACAGATACGCAGTATTTT
>-|-|TRBV7-9|TRBJ2-1
CASSSQGLLGSEQFF
TGTGCCAGCAGTTCACAGGGGCTCCTCGGGAGTGAGCAGTTCTTC
>few|-|TRBV27|TRBJ1-5
CASSLSGTLGQPQHF
TGTGCCAGCAGTTTATCCGGGACGCTGGGACAGCCCCAGCATTTT
>-|TRBD1|TRBV20-1|TRBJ2-7
CSARDRGQGSYEQYF
TGCAGTGCTAGAGATCGGGGACAGGGGTCCTACGAGCAGTACTTC
>few|TRBD2|TRBV6-5|TRBJ2-2
CASSYASGGAGELFF
TGTGCCAGCAGTTACGCTAGCGGGGGGGCAGGGGAGCTGTTTTTT
>-|-|TRBV7-8|TRBJ1-2
CASSLTRGEVVFVGYTF
TGTGCCAGCAGCTTAACCAGGGGCGAAGTGGTATTTGTAGGCTACACCTTC
>few|TRBD1|TRBV19|TRBJ1-1
CASSTQGASTEAFF
TGTGCCAGTAGTACTCAGGGGGCTAGCACTGAAGCTTTCTTT
>-|-|TRBV11-2|TRBJ1-1
CASNFWQMNTEAFF
TGTGCCAGCAATTTTTGGCAGATGAACACTGAAGCTTTCTTT
>few|-|TRBV29-1|TRBJ2-2
CSVTTTRANTGELFF
TGCAGCGTAACGACGACTAGAGCGAACACCGGGGAGCTGTTTTTT
>-|-|TRBV10-3|TRBJ2-5
CAIGAVQETQYF
TGTGCCATCGGCGCGGTCCAAGAGACCCAGTACTTC